The 31 T cell receptor beta chains below were found in one sample sequenced in a study of blood T cell repertoires in COVID-19. Generated by immunoSEQ multiplex PCR, the TCRdb table keeps only in-frame clones and is missing some. The table includes a few hundred thousand clones, approximately 83% detected once. Sequencing was carried out using PBMCs or T cells enriched from blood (not recorded which). Receptors were obtained from a man aged 50 to 59 who had recovered from COVID-19.

This chain connects TRBV6-5 to TRBJ1-5, with D unclear. CDR3 length equals 16 residues. Trimming took off 0 bases at V and 0 bases at J, with 9 bases between the two ends. Germline CDR1 and CDR2: MNHEY and SVGAGI. Written as DNA, the CDR3 is TGTGCCAGCAGTTACTCTTTTCAGATTAGCAATCAGCCCCAGCATTTT. Translating gives CASSYSFQISNQPQHF.

V is TRBV5-5 and J is TRBJ1-4; perhaps TRBD1 as D (6 bases). CDR1 and CDR2 from the germline V gene are SGHKS and YYEKEE (reference sequence). With 1 base removed from V and 0 bases from J, the gap between germline ends came to 7 bases. The CDR3 runs to 15 residues. CDR3 DNA sequence: TGTGCCAGCAGCTTGACAGGGACAACTAATGAAAAACTGTTTTTT. It translates to CASSLTGTTNEKLFF.

The rearrangement links TRBV4-1 to TRBJ1-5; a possible D gene is TRBD1 (5 bases). Trimming removed 3 bases at V and 1 base at J, with 13 bases between. The length of the CDR3 is 16 residues. Germline CDR1 reads MGHRA; CDR2 reads YSYEKL. Written as DNA, the CDR3 is TGCGCCAGCAGCCAGCTCCATCAGGGAAGCAATCAGCCCCAGCATTTT. It codes for CASSQLHQGSNQPQHF.

The J gene is TRBJ2-3, the V gene TRBV13, with D maybe TRBD2 (5 bases). The germline CDR1 and CDR2 sequences are PRHDT and FYEKMQ (reference sequence). V gave up 7 bases and J gave up 7 bases, with 24 bases separating them. The CDR3 sequence is 16 residues long. CDR3 loop: CASTTPSLAEPYTQYF. The CDR3 region has the DNA TGTGCCAGCACCACCCCCAGTCTAGCAGAGCCCTATACGCAGTATTTT.

This sequence joins TRBV25-1 and TRBJ1-2; 10 positions agree with TRBD1. The ends lost 2 bases at V and 3 bases at J; junction bases unmatched: 0. The CDR3 sequence is 14 residues long. The V gene's germline CDR1 is MGHDK and CDR2 SYGVNS. CDR3: CASSEGTGDYGYTF. In DNA, the CDR3 is TGTGCCAGCAGTGAAGGGACAGGGGACTATGGCTACACCTTC.

J is TRBJ2-1 and V is TRBV11-3; 13 bases are a match to TRBD2. V lost 4 bases to trimming and J lost 10 bases; unmatched junction nucleotides: 7. Germline-derived CDR1 and CDR2 are SGHNT and YENEEA. This CDR3 is 15 amino acids long. The CDR3 spells CASSSRLAGGVEQFF. CDR3 DNA sequence: TGTGCCAGCAGCTCACGACTAGCGGGGGGTGTAGAGCAGTTCTTC.

This clone has a handful of counts. The chain is built from TRBV19 and TRBJ1-2; weak D call: TRBD1 (5 bases). Germline V gene sequence: CDR1 LNHDA, CDR2 SQIVND (reference sequence). CDR3 length: 14 residues. V shed 3 bases and J shed 7 bases, with 15 bases lying between them. The CDR3 DNA reads as TGTGCCAGTAGTATGATGGGGCCGAGGCCTGGCTACACCTTC. Protein sequence: CASSMMGPRPGYTF.

V is TRBV6-4 and J is TRBJ2-7, with 15 positions matching TRBD2. Germline V gene sequence: CDR1 MRHNA, CDR2 SNTAGT. This CDR3 comprises 14 residues. After removal of 6 bases from V and 6 bases from J, the junction contained 3 bases not matched to a gene. The CDR3 DNA reads TGTGCCAGCAGCGGGGGACTAGCGGGAGGCGAGCAGTACTTC. It encodes CASSGGLAGGEQYF.

The chain employs TRBV7-8 and TRBJ2-1; D gene uncertain. There are 16 residues in the CDR3. Germline V gene sequence: CDR1 SGHVS, CDR2 FQNEAQ. V lost 0 bases, J lost 0 bases, and 9 bases lay in between. CDR3 protein: CASSLALRSSYNEQFF. In DNA form, the CDR3 reads TGTGCCAGCAGCTTAGCGTTAAGGAGCTCCTACAATGAGCAGTTCTTC.

The table lists this clone with a count of one. V usage is TRBV6-1 and J usage is TRBJ1-6; D possibly corresponds to TRBD1 (5 bases). V was pared by 3 bases and J by 7 bases, with 7 bases between. Germline lookup yields CDR1 MNHNS and CDR2 SASEGT. This CDR3 is built from 13 residues. Here the CDR3 DNA reads TGTGCCAGCAGTGAGGGGCTCAATTCACCCCTCCACTTT. It encodes CASSEGLNSPLHF.

This chain connects TRBV18 to TRBJ2-5; 10 nucleotides line up with TRBD2. Germline values: CDR1 KGHSH, CDR2 LQKENI. J lost 4 bases, V lost 1 base, and 9 bases had no gene match. This CDR3 has 17 amino acids. CDR3 residues: CASSPLGSGGAGETQYF. The CDR3 DNA sequence: TGTGCCAGCTCACCACTGGGGAGCGGGGGGGCCGGAGAGACCCAGTACTTC. Drawing the rest from reference TRBV18 and TRBJ2-5, the complete variable domain is NAGVMQNPRHLVRRRGQEARLRCSPMKGHSHVYWYRQLPEEGLKFMVYLQKENIIDESGMPKERFSAEFPKEGPSILRIQQVVRGDSAAYFCASSPLGSGGAGETQYFGPGTRLLVL.

The rearrangement uses TRBV7-2 and TRBJ2-1; tentatively, D is TRBD2 (5 bases). Germline loops: CDR1 SGHTA, CDR2 FQGNSA. Between the trimmed V and J ends, which lost 7 bases and 7 bases, there was a span of 20 bases. The CDR3 spans 15 residues. The chain's CDR3 is CASNPGSKRENEQFF. CDR3 sequence (DNA): TGTGCCAGCAACCCGGGATCAAAACGGGAAAATGAGCAGTTCTTC.

The chain has TRBV24-1 and TRBJ2-2, with TRBD1 identical over 9 bases. Germline V gives CDR1 KGHDR, CDR2 SFDVKD. The V gene end was trimmed by 3 bases and the J gene end by 6 bases; junction bases not matched to a gene: 7. The CDR3 length is 16 residues. In DNA, the CDR3 is TGTGCCACCAGTGATCAAGGACAGGGGAAGTCCGGGGAGCTGTTTTTT. As protein: CATSDQGQGKSGELFF.

The rearrangement uses TRBV27 and TRBJ1-3, with unresolved D. The CDR3 runs to 12 residues. With 4 bases removed from V and 3 bases from J, the gap between germline ends came to 4 bases. Germline CDR1 is MNHEY and CDR2 is SMNVEV (reference sequence). CDR3 coding DNA: TGTGCCAGCAGTTACATTGGAAACACCATATATTTT. Its translation: CASSYIGNTIYF.

The CDR3 DNA sequence: TGTGCCAGCAGTGGGACAGGTAGCACAGATACGCAGTATTTT. It yields the protein CASSGTGSTDTQYF. The gene calls are TRBV7-9 and TRBJ2-3; TRBD1 agrees at 8 bases. The CDR3 sequence is 14 residues long. V gave up 6 bases and J gave up 0 bases; unmatched junction bases: 2. Germline CDR1 and CDR2: SEHNR and FQNEAQ (reference sequence). Looking up the rest from reference TRBV7-9 and TRBJ2-3 gives the full variable domain: DTGVSQNPRHKITKRGQNVTFRCDPISEHNRLYWYRQTLGQGPEFLTYFQNEAQLEKSRLLSDRFSAERPKGSFSTLEIQRTEQGDSAMYLCASSGTGSTDTQYFGPGTRLTVL.

J is TRBJ1-4 and V is TRBV19, with D perhaps matching TRBD1 (5 bases). V lost 6 bases, J lost 0 bases, and 14 bases lay in between. This CDR3 has 16 residues. Germline V gives CDR1 LNHDA, CDR2 SQIVND (reference sequence). CDR3 residues: CASRTQTAATNEKLFF. The CDR3 DNA follows: TGTGCCAGTAGGACACAGACAGCCGCAACTAATGAAAAACTGTTTTTT.

The chain carries TRBV6-5 and TRBJ1-4; a possible D gene is TRBD1 (5 bases). Per the germline V gene, CDR1 is MNHEY and CDR2 is SVGAGI. V gave up 4 bases and J gave up 7 bases, with 19 bases separating them. There are 16 residues in the CDR3. CDR3 in DNA: TGTGCCAGCAGTTCAGGGAACGGGGGGTGGGGTGAAAAACTGTTTTTT. This translates into CASSSGNGGWGEKLFF.

The genes are TRBV21-1 and TRBJ2-3; the table's D gene call, TRBD1, was not cross checked with the DNA. TRBV21-1 is tagged as a pseudogene. The CDR3 loop spans 17 amino acids. CDR3 coding DNA: TGTGCCAGCACCTTATCCGTTGACAGGGACGAAAGGGATACGCAGTATTTT. It codes for CASTLSVDRDERDTQYF.

The chain couples TRBV29-1 to TRBJ1-1; 7 positions agree with TRBD1. Germline V gene data show CDR1 as SQVTM and CDR2 as ANQGSEA. J was trimmed by 2 bases and V by 6 bases; bases with no gene match: 9. This CDR3 contains 14 residues. CDR3 sequence reads: CSVVEGAGNTEAFF. The CDR3 DNA follows: TGCAGCGTGGTGGAGGGGGCTGGTAACACTGAAGCTTTCTTT.

Turning to this clone: One end of the junction varies from germline; a read error may be responsible. The rearrangement links TRBV7-7 to TRBJ2-2; 7 nucleotides match TRBD1. The CDR3 totals 15 residues. The germline V gene encodes CDR1 SSHAT and CDR2 FNYEAQ (reference sequence). CDR3 DNA: TGTGCTAGCAGCCCCGACAGGGTAGACACCGGGGAGCTGTTTTTT. Translating it yields CASSPDRVDTGELFF. Using reference TRBV7-7 and TRBJ2-2 for the parts outside the CDR3, the full variable domain is GAGVSQSPRYKVTKRGQDVTLRCDPISSHATLYWYQQALGQGPEFLTYFNYEAQPDKSGLPSDRFSAERPEGSISTLTIQRTEQRDSAMYRCASSPDRVDTGELFFGEGSRLTVL.

The genes are TRBV4-3 and TRBJ1-4, with a weak D call TRBD1 (6 bases). Germline V gene lookup returns CDR1 LGHNA and CDR2 YSLEER. Trimming shortened V by 0 bases and J by 8 bases, and 13 bases separated the two germline ends. This CDR3 has 15 amino acids. The CDR3 coding sequence is TGCGCCAGCAGCCAAGATCACAGGGTACAGGAAAAACTGTTTTTT. It translates to CASSQDHRVQEKLFF.

The genes are TRBV4-2 and TRBJ2-5; D uncertain. Germline lookup yields CDR1 LGHNA and CDR2 YNFKEQ. The V end lost 1 base, the J end lost 2 bases, and 8 bases lay between the germline ends. The CDR3 covers 14 residues. Here the CDR3 DNA reads TGTGCCAGCAGCCAAGGAGGTCTTCAAGAGACCCAGTACTTC. Translated, it gives CASSQGGLQETQYF.

V gene TRBV21-1 combines with J gene TRBJ2-7; TRBD2, the D gene given by the table, was not confirmed from the DNA. TRBV21-1 is shown as a pseudogene. CDR3 length equals 17 residues. CDR3 region: CASRQTSGGPSGYEQYF. The CDR3 DNA is TGTGCCAGCAGACAAACTAGCGGGGGCCCCTCTGGGTACGAGCAGTACTTC.

This CDR3 reads CASSQGPDTEAFF. CDR3 DNA: TGTGCCAGCAGCCAAGGTCCGGACACTGAAGCTTTCTTT. This sequence joins TRBV3-1 (or the pseudogene TRBV3-2) and TRBJ1-1; no reliable D call. Trimming took off 1 base at V and 3 bases at J, with 6 bases between the two ends. This CDR3 has 13 residues. Per germline, CDR1 LGHDT and CDR2 YNNKEL (reference sequence).

The chain joins TRBV10-3 to TRBJ2-7; the match to TRBD1 covers 7 bases. V shed 6 bases, J shed 2 bases, and the junction held 16 bases outside the gene matches. This CDR3 region has 17 residues. Germline V lookup: CDR1 ENHRY, CDR2 SYGVKD. The chain's CDR3 is CAISDPITGTATYEQYF. CDR3 nucleotides: TGTGCCATCAGCGATCCCATCACCGGGACAGCGACCTACGAGCAGTACTTC.

V gene TRBV28 combines with J gene TRBJ1-5; maybe TRBD1 (5 bases). The CDR3 sequence is 14 residues long. The germline V and J ends were trimmed by 2 bases and 6 bases, with 11 bases remaining between them. Germline CDR1 is MDHEN and CDR2 is SYDVKM. This chain's CDR3 is CASSLGGVVQPQHF. The CDR3 coding sequence is TGTGCCAGCAGTTTAGGGGGGGTGGTTCAGCCCCAGCATTTT.

This chain uses TRBV2 with TRBJ2-5, with 11 bases lining up with TRBD2. Germline V gene lookup returns CDR1 SNHLY and CDR2 FYNNEI. This CDR3 contains 15 residues. V was pared by 4 bases and J by 3 bases, with 4 bases of the junction left unmatched. The CDR3 region is CASSGPGLAEETQYF. DNA for the CDR3: TGTGCCAGCAGTGGCCCGGGACTAGCGGAAGAGACCCAGTACTTC.

The chain combines TRBV7-3 with TRBJ2-1; D might be TRBD1 (6 bases). The CDR3 totals 14 residues. V lost 0 bases to trimming and J lost 12 bases, with 15 bases between them. Germline CDR1 and CDR2: SGHTA and FQGTGA. The CDR3 is CASSLTFVGAGQFF. In DNA form, the CDR3 reads TGTGCCAGCAGCTTAACGTTTGTGGGGGCAGGGCAGTTCTTC.

The rearrangement joins TRBV9 to TRBJ2-1; D ambiguous. The V end was cut by 4 bases, the J end by 3 bases, with 14 bases between. The CDR3 contains 15 residues. The V gene's germline CDR1 is SGDLS and CDR2 YYNGEE. This chain's CDR3 is CASSPEAADYNEQFF. The CDR3 DNA sequence: TGTGCCAGCAGCCCCGAGGCTGCCGACTACAATGAGCAGTTCTTC.

This sequence joins TRBV6-5 and TRBJ1-4; D remains unclear. This CDR3 comprises 14 residues. The V gene lost 2 bases and the J gene lost 8 bases, with 12 bases spanning the gap. Germline CDR1 MNHEY, CDR2 SVGAGI. CDR3 loop: CASSYRPTWEKLFF. CDR3 DNA: TGTGCCAGCAGTTACCGCCCGACATGGGAAAAACTGTTTTTT.

The V call is TRBV29-1, the J call TRBJ2-3; tentatively, D is TRBD2 (6 bases). V lost 3 bases and J 6 bases, leaving 10 bases between the germline ends. In germline, CDR1 is SQVTM, CDR2 ANQGSEA. This CDR3 contains 12 residues. The CDR3 nucleotides are TGCAGCGTTGAGTACAGCGGGGATACGCAGTATTTT. Translation: CSVEYSGDTQYF.